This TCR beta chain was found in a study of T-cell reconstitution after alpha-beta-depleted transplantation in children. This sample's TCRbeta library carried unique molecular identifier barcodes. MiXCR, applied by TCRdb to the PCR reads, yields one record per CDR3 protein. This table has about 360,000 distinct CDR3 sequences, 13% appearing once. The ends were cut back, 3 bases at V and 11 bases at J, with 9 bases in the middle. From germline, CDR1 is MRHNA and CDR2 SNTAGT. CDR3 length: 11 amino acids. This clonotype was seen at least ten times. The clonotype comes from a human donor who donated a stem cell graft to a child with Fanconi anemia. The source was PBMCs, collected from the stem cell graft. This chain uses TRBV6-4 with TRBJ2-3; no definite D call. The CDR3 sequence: CASSDGRLQYF. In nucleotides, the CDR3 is TGTGCCAGCAGTGATGGCAGACTGCAGTATTTT.